The 6 T cell receptor beta chains below were found in one sample sequenced in a study of cytomegalovirus exposure and HLA in healthy donors. Amplification used 60 Vbeta primers and 13 Jbeta primers. Data came from immunoSEQ multiplex PCR; TCRdb stores just in-frame clones and leaves some out. This table holds about 100,000 clones, around 75% found once. Material for sequencing was PBMCs. Source of these receptors: a woman aged 18-29 years in good health and CMV-seropositive.

The sample holds a few counts of this clone. CDR3 amino acids: CASSEEAGAGANVLTF. The CDR3 region has the DNA TGTGCCAGCAGTGAAGAAGCAGGGGCTGGGGCCAACGTCCTGACTTTC. This chain uses TRBV2 with TRBJ2-6, with D possibly being TRBD1 (6 bases). The CDR3 contains 16 residues. Germline V gene data show CDR1 as SNHLY and CDR2 as FYNNEI. The germline V and J ends were trimmed by 1 base and 2 bases, with 9 bases remaining between them.

The V and J genes are TRBV5-1 and TRBJ1-2; no definite D call. The CDR3 runs to 11 residues. V lost 3 bases and J lost 5, with 5 bases in between. Germline V gene data show CDR1 as SGHRS and CDR2 as YFSETQ. CDR3 bases: TGCGCCAGCAGCTCTAGTTATGGCTACACCTTC. Residues: CASSSSYGYTF.

J is TRBJ2-3 and V is TRBV5-6; D is uncertain. Trimming shortened V by 5 bases and J by 2 bases, and 6 bases separated the two germline ends. The CDR3 has 12 amino acids. CDR1 and CDR2 from the germline V gene are SGHDT and YYEEEE. This CDR3 is CASSYVTDTQYF. CDR3 coding DNA: TGTGCCAGCAGTTATGTCACAGATACGCAGTATTTT.

DNA for the CDR3: TGTGCCAGCAGGCTTGGCCCCGGGACTTCCCAAGAGACCCAGTACTTC. As protein: CASRLGPGTSQETQYF. The J gene is TRBJ2-5, the V gene TRBV5-4; a possible D gene is TRBD2 (6 bases). The CDR3 spans 16 residues. Trimming shortened V by 5 bases and J by 1 base, and 18 bases separated the two germline ends. Per germline, CDR1 SGHNT and CDR2 YYREEE (reference sequence).

The V gene is TRBV4-3, the J gene TRBJ2-1; no definite D call. The CDR3 has 13 residues. CDR1 and CDR2 (germline): LGHNA, YSLEER. The V and J ends lost 0 bases and 6 bases respectively, with 6 bases between them. The CDR3 DNA is TGCGCCAGCAGCCAAGATACGGGCAATGAGCAGTTCTTC. This translates into CASSQDTGNEQFF.

Notes on this clone: At one end, the junction sequence differs from germline, possibly due to a read error. The CDR3 here is CVSSSPPLNRGTGRGNEQFF. CDR3 nucleotides: TGCGTCAGCAGCTCGCCGCCGTTGAACAGGGGAACGGGGCGTGGCAATGAGCAGTTCTTC. This chain joins TRBV5-1 and TRBJ2-1; 7 bases align to TRBD1. The CDR3 is 20 amino acids. Germline assignment: CDR1 SGHRS and CDR2 YFSETQ.